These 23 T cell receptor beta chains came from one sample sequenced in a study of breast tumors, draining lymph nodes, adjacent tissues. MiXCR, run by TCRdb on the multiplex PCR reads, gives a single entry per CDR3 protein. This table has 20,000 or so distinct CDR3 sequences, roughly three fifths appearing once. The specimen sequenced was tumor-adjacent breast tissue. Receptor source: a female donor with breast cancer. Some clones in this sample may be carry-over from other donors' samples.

CDR3: CASSGQGFNEKLFF. In DNA, the CDR3 is TGTGCCAGCAGTGGACAGGGATTTAATGAAAAACTGTTTTTT. This chain links TRBV2 with TRBJ1-4; 7 bases are shared with TRBD1. Losses at the gene ends were 4 bases for V and 4 bases for J; bases not matched to a gene: 3. Per germline, CDR1 SNHLY and CDR2 FYNNEI. There are 14 residues in the CDR3.

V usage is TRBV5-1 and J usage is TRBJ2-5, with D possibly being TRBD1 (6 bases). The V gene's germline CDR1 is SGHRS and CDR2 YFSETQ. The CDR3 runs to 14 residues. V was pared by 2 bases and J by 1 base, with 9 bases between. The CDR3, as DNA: TGCGCCAGCAGCTTTGACAGGATCCAAGAGACCCAGTACTTC. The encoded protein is CASSFDRIQETQYF.

CDR3 residues: CASSPYLIGNGYTF. The CDR3 DNA reads TGTGCCAGCAGCCCATACCTGATTGGGAATGGCTACACCTTC. V gene TRBV7-2 combines with J gene TRBJ1-2; D ambiguous. The CDR3 is made up of 14 amino acids. V was clipped by 5 bases and J by 6 bases, with 16 bases between them. From germline, CDR1 is SGHTA and CDR2 FQGNSA.

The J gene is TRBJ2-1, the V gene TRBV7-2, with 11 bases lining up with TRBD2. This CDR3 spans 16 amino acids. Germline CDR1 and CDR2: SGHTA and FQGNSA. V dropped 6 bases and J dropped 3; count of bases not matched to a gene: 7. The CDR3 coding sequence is TGTGCCAGCAGTCATGAGGGGACTAGCGGCTACAATGAGCAGTTCTTC. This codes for CASSHEGTSGYNEQFF.

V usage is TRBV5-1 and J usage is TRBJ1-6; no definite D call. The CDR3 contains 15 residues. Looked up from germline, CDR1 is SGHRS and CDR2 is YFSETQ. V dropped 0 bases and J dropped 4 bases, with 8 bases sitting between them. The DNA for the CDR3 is TGCGCCAGCAGCTTGGAGGGCAGTTATAATTCACCCCTCCACTTT. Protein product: CASSLEGSYNSPLHF.

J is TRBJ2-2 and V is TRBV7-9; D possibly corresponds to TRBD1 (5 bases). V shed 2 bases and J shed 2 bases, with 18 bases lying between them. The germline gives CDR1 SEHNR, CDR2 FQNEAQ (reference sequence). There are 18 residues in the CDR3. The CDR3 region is CASSLYGSSTANTGELFF. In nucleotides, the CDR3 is TGTGCCAGCAGCTTATACGGGTCCTCGACAGCCAACACCGGGGAGCTGTTTTTT.

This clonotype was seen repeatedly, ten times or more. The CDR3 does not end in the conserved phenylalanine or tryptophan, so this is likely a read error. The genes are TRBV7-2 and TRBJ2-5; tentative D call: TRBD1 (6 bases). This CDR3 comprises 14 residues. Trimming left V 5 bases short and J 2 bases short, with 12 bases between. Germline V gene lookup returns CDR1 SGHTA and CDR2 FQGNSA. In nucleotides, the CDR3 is TGTGCCAGCAGCCCAAGTAGGGGGCAAGAGACCCAGTACCTC. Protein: CASSPSRGQETQYL.

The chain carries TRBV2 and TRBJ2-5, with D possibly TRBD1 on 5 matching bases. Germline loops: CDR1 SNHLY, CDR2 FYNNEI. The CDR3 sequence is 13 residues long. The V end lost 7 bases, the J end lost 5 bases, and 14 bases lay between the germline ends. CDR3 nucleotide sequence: TGTGCCAGCAAGCAGGGATTGGCGGAGACCCAGTACTTC. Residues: CASKQGLAETQYF.

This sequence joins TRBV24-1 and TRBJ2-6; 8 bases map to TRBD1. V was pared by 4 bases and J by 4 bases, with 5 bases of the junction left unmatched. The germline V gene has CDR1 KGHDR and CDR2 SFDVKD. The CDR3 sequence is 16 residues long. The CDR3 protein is CATSDPDRGGANVLTF. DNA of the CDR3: TGTGCCACCAGTGACCCTGACAGGGGAGGGGCCAACGTCCTGACTTTC.

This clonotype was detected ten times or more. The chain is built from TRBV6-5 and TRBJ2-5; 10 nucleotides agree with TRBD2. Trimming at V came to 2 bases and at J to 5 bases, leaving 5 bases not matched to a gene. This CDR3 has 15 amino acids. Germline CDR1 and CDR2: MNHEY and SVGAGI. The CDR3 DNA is TGTGCCAGCAGTTACCTAGCGGGAGAGGGGGAGACCCAGTACTTC. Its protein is CASSYLAGEGETQYF.

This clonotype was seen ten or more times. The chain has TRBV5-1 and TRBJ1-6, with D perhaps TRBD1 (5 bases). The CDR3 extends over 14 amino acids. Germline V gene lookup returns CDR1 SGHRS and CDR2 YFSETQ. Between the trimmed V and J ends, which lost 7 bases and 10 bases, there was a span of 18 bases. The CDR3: CASAPGGGYSPLHF. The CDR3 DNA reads TGCGCCAGCGCCCCGGGGGGGGGGTACTCACCCCTCCACTTT.

CDR3 sequence: CSVMSGEETQYF. CDR3 in DNA: TGCAGCGTTATGTCGGGTGAGGAGACCCAGTACTTC. The gene calls are TRBV29-1 and TRBJ2-5; D uncertain. This CDR3 contains 12 residues. CDR1 is SQVTM, CDR2 ANQGSEA, per germline. The ends were cut back, 5 bases at V and 5 bases at J, with 12 bases in the middle. Together with reference TRBV29-1 and TRBJ2-5, the CDR3 gives the full variable domain: SAVISQKPSRDICQRGTSLTIQCQVDSQVTMMFWYRQQPGQSLTLIATANQGSEATYESGFVIDKFPISRPNLTFSTLTVSNMSPEDSSIYLCSVMSGEETQYFGPGTRLLVL.

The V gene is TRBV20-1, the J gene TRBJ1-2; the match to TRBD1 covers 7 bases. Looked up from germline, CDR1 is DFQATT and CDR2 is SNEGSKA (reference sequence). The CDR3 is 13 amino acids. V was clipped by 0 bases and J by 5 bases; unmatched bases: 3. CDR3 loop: CSARDRRGYGYTF. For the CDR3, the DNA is TGCAGTGCTAGAGACCGCAGGGGGTATGGCTACACCTTC.

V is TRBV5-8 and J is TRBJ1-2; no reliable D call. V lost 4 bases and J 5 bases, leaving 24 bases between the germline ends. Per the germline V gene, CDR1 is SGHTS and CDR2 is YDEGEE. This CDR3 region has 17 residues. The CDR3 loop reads CASSLIVLTSATYGYTF. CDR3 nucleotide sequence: TGTGCCAGCAGCCTAATAGTGCTGACAAGCGCAACATATGGCTACACCTTC.

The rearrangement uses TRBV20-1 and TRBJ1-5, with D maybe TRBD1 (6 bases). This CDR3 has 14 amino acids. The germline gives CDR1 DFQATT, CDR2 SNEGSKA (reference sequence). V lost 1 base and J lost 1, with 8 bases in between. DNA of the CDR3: TGCAGTGCTAGAGTACAGGGAAGCAATCAGCCCCAGCATTTT. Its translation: CSARVQGSNQPQHF.

The CDR3 region has the DNA TGCGCCAGCACAAAGGCGCATCGGACGGAAACGTCTGGAAACACCATATATTTT. It encodes CASTKAHRTETSGNTIYF. The rearrangement uses TRBV10-2 and TRBJ1-3, with unresolved D. Trimming removed 7 bases at V and 1 base at J, with 23 bases between. Germline CDR1 is WSHSY and CDR2 is SAAADI. This CDR3 spans 18 amino acids.

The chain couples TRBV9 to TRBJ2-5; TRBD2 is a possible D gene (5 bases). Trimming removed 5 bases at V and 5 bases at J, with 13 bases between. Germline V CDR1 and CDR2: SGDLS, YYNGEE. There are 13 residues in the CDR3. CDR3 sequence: CASSRTRVETQYF. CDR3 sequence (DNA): TGTGCCAGCAGTCGGACGAGGGTGGAGACCCAGTACTTC.

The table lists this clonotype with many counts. The CDR3 DNA sequence: TGTGCCAGCAGTGAGGGAGACAGGAACACTGAAGCTTTCTTT. Its translation: CASSEGDRNTEAFF. The V gene is TRBV2, the J gene TRBJ1-1; possible D gene TRBD1, 5 bases. The ends were cut back, 3 bases at V and 1 base at J, with 9 bases in the middle. This CDR3 is 14 amino acids long. Germline CDR1 and CDR2: SNHLY and FYNNEI.

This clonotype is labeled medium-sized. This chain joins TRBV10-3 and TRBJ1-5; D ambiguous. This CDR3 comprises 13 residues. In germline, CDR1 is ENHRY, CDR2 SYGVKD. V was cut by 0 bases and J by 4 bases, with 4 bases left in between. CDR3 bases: TGTGCCATCAGTGAGTCTGAGAATCAGCCCCAGCATTTT. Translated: CAISESENQPQHF.

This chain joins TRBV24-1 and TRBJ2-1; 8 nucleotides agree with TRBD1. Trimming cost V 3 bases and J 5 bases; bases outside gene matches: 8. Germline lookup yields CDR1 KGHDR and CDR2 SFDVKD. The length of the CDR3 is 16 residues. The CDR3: CATSDPRGRENNEQFF. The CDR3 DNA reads TGTGCCACCAGTGATCCCAGGGGGCGAGAGAACAATGAGCAGTTCTTC.

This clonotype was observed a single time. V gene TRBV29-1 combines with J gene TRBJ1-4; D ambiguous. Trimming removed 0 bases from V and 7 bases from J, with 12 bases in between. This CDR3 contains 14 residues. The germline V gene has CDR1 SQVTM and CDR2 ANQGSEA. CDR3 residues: CSVEDDFFSEKLFF. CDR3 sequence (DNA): TGCAGCGTTGAAGACGACTTCTTTAGTGAAAAACTGTTTTTT.

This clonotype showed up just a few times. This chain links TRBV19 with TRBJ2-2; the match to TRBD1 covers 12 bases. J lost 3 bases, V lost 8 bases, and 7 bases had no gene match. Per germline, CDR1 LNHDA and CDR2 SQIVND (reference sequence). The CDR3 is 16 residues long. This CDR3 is CASGTGGSGDTGELFF. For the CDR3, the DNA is TGTGCCAGTGGGACAGGGGGCAGCGGGGACACCGGGGAGCTGTTTTTT.

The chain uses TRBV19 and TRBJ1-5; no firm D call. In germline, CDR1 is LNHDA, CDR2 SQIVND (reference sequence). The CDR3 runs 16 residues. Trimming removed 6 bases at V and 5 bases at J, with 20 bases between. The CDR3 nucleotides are TGTGCCAGTAGGGAGTCGGATACCTCAAATTATCAGCCCCAGCATTTT. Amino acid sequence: CASRESDTSNYQPQHF. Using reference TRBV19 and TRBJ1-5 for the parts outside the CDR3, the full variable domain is DGGITQSPKYLFRKEGQNVTLSCEQNLNHDAMYWYRQDPGQGLRLIYYSQIVNDFQKGDIAEGYSVSREKKESFPLTVTSAQKNPTAFYLCASRESDTSNYQPQHFGDGTRLSIL.